The T cell receptor (beta chain) under discussion was sequenced for a study of cytomegalovirus exposure and HLA in healthy donors. The study's findings and limits: Whilst most TCR sequences proved rare, a subset of public TCRs occurred across many donors.

The germline V gene encodes CDR1 PRHDT and CDR2 FYEKMQ (reference sequence). The CDR3 has 20 amino acids. The V gene end was trimmed by 5 bases and the J gene end by 0 bases; junction bases not matched to a gene: 18. Worth noting for this clone: Antigen: not known.

The protocol was immunoSEQ multiplex PCR, while the TCRdb copy is restricted to in-frame clones and leaves out a portion. Of under 50,000 clones listed, over 85% are singletons. The sequence was collected from a woman aged 18-35 years in good health and CMV-seropositive. The V gene is TRBV13, the J gene TRBJ1-2; 10 nucleotides match TRBD1. The sequenced sample consisted of PBMCs. In DNA form, the CDR3 reads TGTGCCAGCAGCCCCCTTTTCGTGACAGGGGGCGTTTCCACTAACTATGGCTACACCTTC. It is translated as CASSPLFVTGGVSTNYGYTF.